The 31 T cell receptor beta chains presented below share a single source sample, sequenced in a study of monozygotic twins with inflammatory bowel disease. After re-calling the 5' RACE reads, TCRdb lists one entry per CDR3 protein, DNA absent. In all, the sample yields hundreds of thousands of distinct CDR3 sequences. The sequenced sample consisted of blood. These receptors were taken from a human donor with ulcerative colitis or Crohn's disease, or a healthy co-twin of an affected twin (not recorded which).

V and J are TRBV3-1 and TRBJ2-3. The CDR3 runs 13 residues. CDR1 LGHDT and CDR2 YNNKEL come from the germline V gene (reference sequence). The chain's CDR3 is CASSQDLATTQYF.

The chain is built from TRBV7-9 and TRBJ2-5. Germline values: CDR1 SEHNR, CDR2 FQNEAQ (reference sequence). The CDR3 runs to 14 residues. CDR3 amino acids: CASSLVRIQETQYF.

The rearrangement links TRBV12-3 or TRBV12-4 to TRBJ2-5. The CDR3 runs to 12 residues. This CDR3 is CASSLYQETQYF.

CDR3 amino acids: CASSKDLETQYF. The chain is built from TRBV19 and TRBJ2-5. The germline gives CDR1 LNHDA, CDR2 SQIVND (reference sequence). The CDR3 sequence is 12 residues long.

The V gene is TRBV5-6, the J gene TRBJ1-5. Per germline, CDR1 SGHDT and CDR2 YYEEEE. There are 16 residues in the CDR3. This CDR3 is CASSRRRTYSNQPQHF.

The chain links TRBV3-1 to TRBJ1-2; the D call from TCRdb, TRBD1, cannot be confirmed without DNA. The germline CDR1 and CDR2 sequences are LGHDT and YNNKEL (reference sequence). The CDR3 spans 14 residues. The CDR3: CASSPGAAGYGYTF.

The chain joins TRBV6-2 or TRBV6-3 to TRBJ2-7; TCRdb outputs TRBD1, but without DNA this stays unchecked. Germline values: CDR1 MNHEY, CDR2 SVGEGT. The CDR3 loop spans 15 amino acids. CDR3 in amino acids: CASSYSRGAYYEQYF.

CDR3 protein: CASSLQELREQYF. The rearrangement uses TRBV5-1 and TRBJ2-7. The CDR3 spans 13 residues. From germline, CDR1 is SGHRS and CDR2 YFSETQ.

CDR3 loop: CASSIRPGQEYGYTF. The rearrangement joins TRBV19 to TRBJ1-2; the TCRdb D gene call, TRBD1, has no DNA to confirm it. The CDR3 has 15 amino acids. Germline V CDR1 and CDR2: LNHDA, SQIVND (reference sequence).

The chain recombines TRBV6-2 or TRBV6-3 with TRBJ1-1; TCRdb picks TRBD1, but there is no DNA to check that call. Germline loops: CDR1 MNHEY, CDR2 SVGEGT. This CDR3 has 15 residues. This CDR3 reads CASSYSPRGWTEAFF.

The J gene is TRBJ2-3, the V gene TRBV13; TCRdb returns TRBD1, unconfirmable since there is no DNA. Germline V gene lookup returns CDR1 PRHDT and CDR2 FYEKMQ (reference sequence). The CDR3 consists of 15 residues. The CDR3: CASSPQRGQGDTQYF.

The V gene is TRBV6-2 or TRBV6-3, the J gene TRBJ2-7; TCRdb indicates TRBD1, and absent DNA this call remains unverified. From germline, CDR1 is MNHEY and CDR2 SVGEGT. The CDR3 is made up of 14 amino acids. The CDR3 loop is CASSAGGRTYEQYF.

CDR3 residues: CSATWTNNEQFF. The chain recombines TRBV20-1 with TRBJ2-1. The CDR3 contains 12 residues. The germline V gene has CDR1 DFQATT and CDR2 SNEGSKA (reference sequence).

CDR3 loop: CAISVGQGVETQYF. The chain employs TRBV10-3 and TRBJ2-5; TCRdb reports TRBD1, a call that lacks DNA to check it against. Germline CDR1 reads ENHRY; CDR2 reads SYGVKD. The CDR3 spans 14 residues.

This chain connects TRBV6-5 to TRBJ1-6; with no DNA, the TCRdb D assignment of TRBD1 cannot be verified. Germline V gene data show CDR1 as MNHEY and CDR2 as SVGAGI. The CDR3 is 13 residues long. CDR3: CASRRGIESPLHF.

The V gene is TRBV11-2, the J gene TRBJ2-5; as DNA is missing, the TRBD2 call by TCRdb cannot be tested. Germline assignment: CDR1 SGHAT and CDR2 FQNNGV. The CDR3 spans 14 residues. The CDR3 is CASSLWLAQETQYF.

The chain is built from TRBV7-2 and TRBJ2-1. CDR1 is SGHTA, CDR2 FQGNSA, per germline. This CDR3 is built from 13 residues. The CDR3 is CASSLVSYNEQFF.

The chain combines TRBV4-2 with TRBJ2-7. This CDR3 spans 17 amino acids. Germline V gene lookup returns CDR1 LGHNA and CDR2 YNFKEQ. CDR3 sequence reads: CASSHTVRRLGFYEQYF.

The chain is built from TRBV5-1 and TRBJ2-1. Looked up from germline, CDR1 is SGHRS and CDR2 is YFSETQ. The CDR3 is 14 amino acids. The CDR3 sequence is CASSLDRSRDEQFF.

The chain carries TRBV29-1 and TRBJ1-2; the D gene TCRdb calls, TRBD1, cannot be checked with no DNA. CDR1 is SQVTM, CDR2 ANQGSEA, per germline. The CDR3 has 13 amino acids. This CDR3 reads CSVGGRGNYGYTF.

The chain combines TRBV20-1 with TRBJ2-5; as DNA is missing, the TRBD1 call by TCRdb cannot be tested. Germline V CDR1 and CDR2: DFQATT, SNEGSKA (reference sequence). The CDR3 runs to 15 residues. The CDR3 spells CSARTPGGRGETQYF.

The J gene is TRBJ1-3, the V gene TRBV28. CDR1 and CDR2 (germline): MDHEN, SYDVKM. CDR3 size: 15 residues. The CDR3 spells CASSFGVHYGNTIYF.

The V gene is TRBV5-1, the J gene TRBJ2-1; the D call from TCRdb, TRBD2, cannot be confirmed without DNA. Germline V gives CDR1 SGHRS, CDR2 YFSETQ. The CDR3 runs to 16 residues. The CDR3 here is CASTLIPDSSYNEQFF.

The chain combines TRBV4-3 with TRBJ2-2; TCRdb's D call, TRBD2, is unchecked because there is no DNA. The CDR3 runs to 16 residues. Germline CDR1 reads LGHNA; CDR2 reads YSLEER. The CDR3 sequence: CASSQRAGGASGELFF.

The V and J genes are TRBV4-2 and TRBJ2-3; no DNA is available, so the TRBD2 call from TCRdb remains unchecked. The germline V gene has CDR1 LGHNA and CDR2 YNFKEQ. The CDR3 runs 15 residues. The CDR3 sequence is CASRGDYNVPDTQYF.

The CDR3 region is CASSKVIGELFF. The chain carries TRBV9 and TRBJ2-2. The CDR3 is 12 residues long. CDR1 and CDR2 (germline): SGDLS, YYNGEE.

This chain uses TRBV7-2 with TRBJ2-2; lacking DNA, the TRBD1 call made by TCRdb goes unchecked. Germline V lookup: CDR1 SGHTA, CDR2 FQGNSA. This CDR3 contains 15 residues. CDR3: CASSLRQIPHGELFF.

CDR3 sequence reads: CASSRLSDSGELFF. The chain combines TRBV4-2 with TRBJ2-2. Germline V gene data show CDR1 as LGHNA and CDR2 as YNFKEQ. CDR3 length equals 14 residues.

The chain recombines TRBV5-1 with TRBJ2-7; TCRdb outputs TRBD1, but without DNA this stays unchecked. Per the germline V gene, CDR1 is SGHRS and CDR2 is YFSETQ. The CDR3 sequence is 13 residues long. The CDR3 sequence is CASKHQAGYEQYF.

The CDR3 here is CASSLGVLDEQFF. The chain links TRBV5-1 to TRBJ2-1; without DNA, the TCRdb call of TRBD2 cannot be checked. This CDR3 has 13 residues. Germline V CDR1 and CDR2: SGHRS, YFSETQ.

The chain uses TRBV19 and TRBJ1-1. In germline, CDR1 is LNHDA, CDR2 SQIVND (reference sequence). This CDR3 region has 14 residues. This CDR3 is CASSPYSMNTEAFF.